These 23 T cell receptor beta chains were sequenced from one sample in a study of beta chain features in type 1 diabetes. Expressed TCRB transcripts were sequenced after all isolated RNA was converted to cDNA. Clones were sequenced by immunoSEQ multiplex PCR, and TCRdb holds only the in-frame ones, with some missing. This sample carries 200,000 to 300,000 clones, roughly 13% of them seen once, and the ten largest clones take around 0.03%. Sequencing was carried out using naive CD4+ T cells from blood. The receptors derive from a woman aged 40-49 years in good health.

The gene calls are TRBV11-2 and TRBJ2-7; weak D call: TRBD2 (6 bases). The V end was cut by 0 bases, the J end by 5 bases, with 8 bases between. The CDR3 spans 13 residues. In germline, CDR1 is SGHAT, CDR2 FQNNGV. The CDR3 here is CASSLERRDEQYF. The CDR3 DNA follows: TGTGCCAGCAGCTTAGAAAGGAGGGACGAGCAGTACTTC.

This clone appeared a few times. This chain uses TRBV27 with TRBJ1-2; the match to TRBD1 covers 7 bases. The germline gives CDR1 MNHEY, CDR2 SMNVEV (reference sequence). The CDR3 is made up of 16 amino acids. The J segment lost 4 bases and the V segment lost 6 bases, leaving 14 bases of the junction unmatched. The CDR3 region has the DNA TGTGCCAGCAGCGAAATCCCCCCGACAGGGCGCTATGGCTACACCTTC. Translating gives CASSEIPPTGRYGYTF.

This chain uses TRBV7-2 with TRBJ2-2; D possibly corresponds to TRBD1 (5 bases). The CDR3 covers 17 residues. Germline loops: CDR1 SGHTA, CDR2 FQGNSA. V shed 5 bases and J shed 5 bases, with 21 bases lying between them. The CDR3 sequence: CASSPPFRALGTGELFF. The CDR3 DNA reads as TGTGCCAGCAGCCCCCCGTTCAGGGCCCTTGGGACCGGGGAGCTGTTTTTT.

This clone was found a few times. This chain links TRBV5-4 with TRBJ2-3, with 13 bases fitting TRBD2. Trimming cost V 4 bases and J 4 bases; bases outside gene matches: 9. Germline V CDR1 and CDR2: SGHNT, YYREEE (reference sequence). This CDR3 is built from 17 residues. CDR3 DNA sequence: TGTGCCAGCAGCCCGGGACTAGCGGGGTCGGTCGCAGATACGCAGTATTTT. This encodes CASSPGLAGSVADTQYF.

The rearrangement uses TRBV5-1 and TRBJ1-4, with D uncertain. The CDR3 loop spans 16 amino acids. V was clipped by 3 bases and J by 0 bases, with 12 bases between them. Germline V gives CDR1 SGHRS, CDR2 YFSETQ. CDR3 sequence reads: CASSSLATATNEKLFF. The CDR3 nucleotides read TGCGCCAGCAGCTCCCTCGCCACAGCAACTAATGAAAAACTGTTTTTT.

The chain employs TRBV5-1 and TRBJ2-7, with D perhaps matching TRBD1 (6 bases). V lost 2 bases, J lost 7 bases, and 19 bases lay in between. The CDR3 totals 15 residues. Germline V gene lookup returns CDR1 SGHRS and CDR2 YFSETQ. CDR3 loop: CASSFFDRSLTEQYF. As DNA, the CDR3 is TGCGCCAGCAGCTTTTTCGACAGGTCCCTCACTGAGCAGTACTTC.

This clone was counted a few times. The V call is TRBV7-6, the J call TRBJ2-5, with 7 bases that match TRBD1. Germline CDR1 is SGHVS and CDR2 is FNYEAQ. This CDR3 is built from 16 residues. The V segment lost 1 base and the J segment 0 bases; nucleotides outside the gene matches: 5. The CDR3 spells CASSLGDSRYQETQYF. Here the CDR3 DNA reads TGTGCCAGCAGCTTAGGGGACAGCAGGTACCAAGAGACCCAGTACTTC. The whole variable domain, remainder taken from reference TRBV7-6 and TRBJ2-5, is GAGVSQSPRYKVTKRGQDVALRCDPISGHVSLYWYRQALGQGPEFLTYFNYEAQQDKSGLPNDRFSAERPEGSISTLTIQRTEQRDSAMYRCASSLGDSRYQETQYFGPGTRLLVL.

In its sample, this clone was seen a few times. The chain recombines TRBV4-1 with TRBJ1-5; TRBD1 matches 7 bases. Germline CDR1 reads MGHRA; CDR2 reads YSYEKL. This CDR3 is 17 amino acids long. With V trimmed by 3 bases and J by 1 base, 9 bases remained unmatched. The CDR3 bases are TGCGCCAGCAGCCACCCCGAAGGGACAGCAAGCAATCAGCCCCAGCATTTT. This codes for CASSHPEGTASNQPQHF.

This rearrangement joins TRBV29-1 to TRBJ2-2; the D gene is possibly TRBD2 (7 bases). The CDR3 contains 14 residues. Trimming shortened V by 4 bases and J by 7 bases, and 16 bases separated the two germline ends. Germline loops: CDR1 SQVTM, CDR2 ANQGSEA. The CDR3 loop is CSVGGGQFVGELFF. The CDR3 nucleotides are TGCAGCGTTGGGGGGGGGCAATTTGTCGGGGAGCTGTTTTTT.

This clone has only a few counts. This chain links TRBV29-1 with TRBJ1-1; 11 bases map to TRBD1. The CDR3 runs 15 residues. Germline V CDR1 and CDR2: SQVTM, ANQGSEA. The junction had 9 bases not matched to a gene; V was cut back by 6 bases and J by 3 bases. The CDR3 loop reads CSVDGQGARYTEAFF. CDR3 sequence (DNA): TGCAGCGTAGACGGACAGGGGGCAAGGTACACTGAAGCTTTCTTT. The full variable domain, its missing parts supplied by reference TRBV29-1 and TRBJ1-1, is SAVISQKPSRDICQRGTSLTIQCQVDSQVTMMFWYRQQPGQSLTLIATANQGSEATYESGFVIDKFPISRPNLTFSTLTVSNMSPEDSSIYLCSVDGQGARYTEAFFGQGTRLTVV.

This chain connects TRBV9 to TRBJ1-5, with D tentatively TRBD1 (5 bases). Germline V gives CDR1 SGDLS, CDR2 YYNGEE. CDR3 length: 15 residues. The germline V and J ends were trimmed by 4 bases and 3 bases, with 14 bases remaining between them. As DNA, the CDR3 is TGTGCCAGCAGCAGGGGAGGGTTGCACAATCAGCCCCAGCATTTT. It yields the protein CASSRGGLHNQPQHF. Drawing the rest from reference TRBV9 and TRBJ1-5, the complete variable domain is DSGVTQTPKHLITATGQRVTLRCSPRSGDLSVYWYQQSLDQGLQFLIQYYNGEERAKGNILERFSAQQFPDLHSELNLSSLELGDSALYFCASSRGGLHNQPQHFGDGTRLSIL.

V gene TRBV6-5 combines with J gene TRBJ1-2; 8 nucleotides match TRBD1. V shed 2 bases and J 4 bases; nucleotides not matched to a gene: 6. CDR3 length equals 15 residues. The germline V gene has CDR1 MNHEY and CDR2 SVGAGI. This chain's CDR3 is CASSYGIQGGYGYTF. In DNA form, the CDR3 reads TGTGCCAGCAGTTACGGAATACAGGGGGGCTATGGCTACACCTTC.

In its sample, this clone was seen a few times. The chain carries TRBV18 and TRBJ1-1; D is unresolved. Germline CDR1 reads KGHSH; CDR2 reads LQKENI. This CDR3 comprises 13 residues. Trimming left V 5 bases short and J 6 bases short, with 13 bases between. The CDR3, as DNA: TGTGCCAGCTCAGGAGCTATACACGCTGAAGCTTTCTTT. This encodes CASSGAIHAEAFF.

CDR3 DNA: TGTGCCAGCAGCCAGGGCAGGCCCCTCTCCTACGAGCAGTACTTC. The encoded protein is CASSQGRPLSYEQYF. The rearrangement links TRBV14 to TRBJ2-7; D remains unclear. V gave up 3 bases and J gave up 0 bases, with 12 bases separating them. Germline CDR1 and CDR2: SGHDN and FVKESK. The CDR3 is 15 residues long. The complete variable domain, with remaining parts taken from reference TRBV14 and TRBJ2-7, reads EAGVTQFPSHSVIEKGQTVTLRCDPISGHDNLYWYRRVMGKEIKFLLHFVKESKQDESGMPNNRFLAERTGGTYSTLKVQPAELEDSGVYFCASSQGRPLSYEQYFGPGTRLTVT.

The rearrangement uses TRBV12-5 and TRBJ2-1, with 15 positions matching TRBD2. Germline V gene data show CDR1 as LGHNT and CDR2 as FRNRAP. The CDR3 is 15 residues long. J lost 7 bases, V lost 3 bases, and 1 base had no gene match. The CDR3: CASGFGTSGGNEQFF. CDR3 coding DNA: TGTGCTAGTGGTTTCGGGACTAGCGGGGGGAATGAGCAGTTCTTC.

This clone came up a few times. The V call is TRBV19, the J call TRBJ1-5, with 8 bases that match TRBD1. J was trimmed by 3 bases and V by 4 bases; bases with no gene match: 5. This CDR3 has 15 residues. Germline values: CDR1 LNHDA, CDR2 SQIVND (reference sequence). For the CDR3, the DNA is TGTGCCAGTAGTACCGGACAGGGCCTCAATCAGCCCCAGCATTTT. This codes for CASSTGQGLNQPQHF.

The chain carries TRBV4-1 and TRBJ1-2; no reliable D call. This CDR3 has 15 residues. Germline V gene lookup returns CDR1 MGHRA and CDR2 YSYEKL. V shed 1 base and J shed 0 bases, with 9 bases lying between them. The CDR3 here is CASSQGSTSNYGYTF. In nucleotides, the CDR3 is TGCGCCAGCAGCCAAGGGAGTACCTCTAACTATGGCTACACCTTC.

V usage is TRBV20-1 and J usage is TRBJ1-2; D may be TRBD1 (6 bases). Looked up from germline, CDR1 is DFQATT and CDR2 is SNEGSKA (reference sequence). The V end lost 2 bases, the J end lost 7 bases, and 8 bases lay between the germline ends. The CDR3 has 11 residues. The CDR3: CSARNRAGYTF. The CDR3 DNA follows: TGCAGTGCTAGAAACAGGGCTGGCTACACCTTC.

This chain joins TRBV2 and TRBJ2-7; TRBD1 aligns across 7 bases. V was clipped by 7 bases and J by 0 bases; unmatched bases: 9. The CDR3 covers 15 residues. Germline V gene data show CDR1 as SNHLY and CDR2 as FYNNEI. The CDR3 DNA sequence: TGTGCCAGCACCACCACAGGGGTGCTCTCCTACGAGCAGTACTTC. This translates into CASTTTGVLSYEQYF.

The rearrangement links TRBV7-7 to TRBJ2-5; D may be TRBD1 (5 bases). From germline, CDR1 is SSHAT and CDR2 FNYEAQ (reference sequence). With 5 bases removed from V and 0 bases from J, the gap between germline ends came to 13 bases. The CDR3 has 15 residues. The CDR3 loop reads CASSPTDTYQETQYF. Here the CDR3 DNA reads TGTGCCAGCAGCCCTACGGACACTTACCAAGAGACCCAGTACTTC.

The CDR3 loop reads CASSDPGVGYNEQFF. The CDR3 DNA reads as TGTGCCAGCAGTGACCCGGGAGTTGGTTACAATGAGCAGTTCTTC. The rearrangement links TRBV6-4 to TRBJ2-1, with a tentative D call TRBD2 (6 bases). In germline, CDR1 is MRHNA, CDR2 SNTAGT. The V end was cut by 2 bases, the J end by 4 bases, with 12 bases between. This CDR3 has 15 residues.

The genes are TRBV5-4 and TRBJ2-3, with TRBD2 matching over 7 bases. The V gene end was trimmed by 2 bases and the J gene end by 0 bases; junction bases not matched to a gene: 3. The CDR3 extends over 15 amino acids. Germline V CDR1 and CDR2: SGHNT, YYREEE (reference sequence). The CDR3 DNA reads as TGTGCCAGCAGCTTCGCGGGGGATAGCACAGATACGCAGTATTTT. Its protein is CASSFAGDSTDTQYF.

This clone was counted between two and nine times. This chain uses TRBV12-5 with TRBJ2-3, with 7 bases identical to TRBD1. The trim removed 5 bases at V and 8 bases at J, leaving 16 bases unmatched. This CDR3 is built from 16 residues. CDR1 LGHNT and CDR2 FRNRAP come from the germline V gene. CDR3 protein: CASGGTEALRSATQYF. CDR3 sequence (DNA): TGTGCTAGTGGTGGGACAGAAGCACTCAGAAGCGCTACGCAGTATTTT.